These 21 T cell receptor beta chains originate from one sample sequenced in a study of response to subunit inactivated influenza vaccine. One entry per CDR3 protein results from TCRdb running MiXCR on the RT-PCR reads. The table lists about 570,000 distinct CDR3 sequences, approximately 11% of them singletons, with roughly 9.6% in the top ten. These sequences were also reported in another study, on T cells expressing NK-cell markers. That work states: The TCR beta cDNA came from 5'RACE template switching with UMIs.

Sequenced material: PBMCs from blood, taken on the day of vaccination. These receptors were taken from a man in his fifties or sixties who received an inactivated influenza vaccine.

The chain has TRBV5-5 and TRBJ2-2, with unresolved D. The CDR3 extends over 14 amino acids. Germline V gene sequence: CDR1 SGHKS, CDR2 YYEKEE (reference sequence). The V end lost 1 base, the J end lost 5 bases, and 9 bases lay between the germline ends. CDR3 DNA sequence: TGTGCCAGCAGCTTGATCATGGGGACCGGGGAGCTGTTTTTT. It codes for CASSLIMGTGELFF.

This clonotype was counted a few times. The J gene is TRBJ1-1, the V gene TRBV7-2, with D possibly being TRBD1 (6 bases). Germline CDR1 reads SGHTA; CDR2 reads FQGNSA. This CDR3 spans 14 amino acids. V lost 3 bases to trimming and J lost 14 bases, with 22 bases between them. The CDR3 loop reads CASSLGDRSRNLFF. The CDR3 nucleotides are TGTGCCAGCAGCTTGGGAGACAGGAGCCGTAACCTCTTCTTT.

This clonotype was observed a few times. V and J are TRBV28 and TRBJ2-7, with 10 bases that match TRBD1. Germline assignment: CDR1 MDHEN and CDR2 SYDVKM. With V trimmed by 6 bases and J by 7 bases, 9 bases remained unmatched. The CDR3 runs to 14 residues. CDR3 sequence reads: CASRTGTGVFEQYF. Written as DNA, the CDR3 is TGTGCCAGCAGAACCGGGACAGGGGTTTTTGAGCAGTACTTC.

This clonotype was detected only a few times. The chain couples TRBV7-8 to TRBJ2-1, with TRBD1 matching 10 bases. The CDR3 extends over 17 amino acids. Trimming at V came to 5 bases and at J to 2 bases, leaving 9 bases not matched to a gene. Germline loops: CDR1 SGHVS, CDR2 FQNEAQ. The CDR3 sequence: CASSDYAGTGAYNEQFF. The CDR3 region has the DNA TGTGCCAGCAGCGACTATGCCGGGACAGGGGCCTACAATGAGCAGTTCTTC.

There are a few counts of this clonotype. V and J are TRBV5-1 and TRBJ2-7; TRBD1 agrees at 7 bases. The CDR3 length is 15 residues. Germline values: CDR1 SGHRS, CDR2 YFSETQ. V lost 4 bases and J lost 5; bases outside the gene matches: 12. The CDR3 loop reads CASSPQGVWGNEQYF. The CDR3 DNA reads TGCGCCAGCAGCCCTCAGGGGGTGTGGGGAAACGAGCAGTACTTC. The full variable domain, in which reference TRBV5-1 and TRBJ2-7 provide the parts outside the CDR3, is KAGVTQTPRYLIKTRGQQVTLSCSPISGHRSVSWYQQTPGQGLQFLFEYFSETQRNKGNFPGRFSGRQFSNSRSEMNVSTLELGDSALYLCASSPQGVWGNEQYFGPGTRLTVT.

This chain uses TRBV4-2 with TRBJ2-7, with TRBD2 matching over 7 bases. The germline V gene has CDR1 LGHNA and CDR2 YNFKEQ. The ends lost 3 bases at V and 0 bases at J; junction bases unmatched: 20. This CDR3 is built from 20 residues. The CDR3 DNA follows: TGTGCCAGCAGCCAGGCAGACTGGCGGGGGTTCCAGATAAGCTCCTACGAGCAGTACTTC. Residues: CASSQADWRGFQISSYEQYF.

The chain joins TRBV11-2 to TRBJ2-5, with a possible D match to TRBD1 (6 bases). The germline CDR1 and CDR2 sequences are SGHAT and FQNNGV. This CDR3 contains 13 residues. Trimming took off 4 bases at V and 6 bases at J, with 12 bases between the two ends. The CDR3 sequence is CASSSGVLKTQYF. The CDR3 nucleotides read TGTGCCAGCAGCTCAGGGGTATTGAAGACCCAGTACTTC.

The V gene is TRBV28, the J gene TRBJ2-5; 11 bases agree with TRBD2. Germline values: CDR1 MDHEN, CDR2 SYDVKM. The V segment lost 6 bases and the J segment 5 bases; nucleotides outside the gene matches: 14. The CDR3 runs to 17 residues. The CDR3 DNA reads TGTGCCAGCAGCCTCCTAGTGCTAGCGGGGGGCTGGGAGACCCAGTACTTC. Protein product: CASSLLVLAGGWETQYF. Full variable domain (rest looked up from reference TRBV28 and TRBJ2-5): DVKVTQSSRYLVKRTGEKVFLECVQDMDHENMFWYRQDPGLGLRLIYFSYDVKMKEKGDIPEGYSVSREKKERFSLILESASTNQTSMYLCASSLLVLAGGWETQYFGPGTRLLVL.

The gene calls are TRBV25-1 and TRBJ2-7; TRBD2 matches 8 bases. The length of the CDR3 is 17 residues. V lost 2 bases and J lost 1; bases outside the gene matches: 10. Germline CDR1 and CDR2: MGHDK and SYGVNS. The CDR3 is CASSEDISGVRSYEQYF. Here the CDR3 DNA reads TGTGCCAGCAGTGAAGATATTAGCGGGGTAAGGTCCTACGAGCAGTACTTC.

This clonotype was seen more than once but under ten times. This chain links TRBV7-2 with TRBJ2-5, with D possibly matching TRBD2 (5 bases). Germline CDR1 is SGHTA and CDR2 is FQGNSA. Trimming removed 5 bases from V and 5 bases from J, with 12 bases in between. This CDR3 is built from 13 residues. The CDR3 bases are TGTGCCAGCAGCCAACAGAGGGTGGAGACCCAGTACTTC. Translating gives CASSQQRVETQYF.

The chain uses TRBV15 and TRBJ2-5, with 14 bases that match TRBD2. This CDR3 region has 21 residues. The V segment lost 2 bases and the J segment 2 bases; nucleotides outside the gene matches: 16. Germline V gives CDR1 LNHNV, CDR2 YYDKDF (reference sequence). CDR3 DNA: TGTGCCACCAGCAGATCCTGGACTAGCGGGAGGACGGGGGTCCGACAAGAGACCCAGTACTTC. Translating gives CATSRSWTSGRTGVRQETQYF. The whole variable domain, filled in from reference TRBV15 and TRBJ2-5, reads DAMVIQNPRYQVTQFGKPVTLSCSQTLNHNVMYWYQQKSSQAPKLLFHYYDKDFNNEADTPDNFQSRRPNTSFCFLDIRSPGLGDTAMYLCATSRSWTSGRTGVRQETQYFGPGTRLLVL.

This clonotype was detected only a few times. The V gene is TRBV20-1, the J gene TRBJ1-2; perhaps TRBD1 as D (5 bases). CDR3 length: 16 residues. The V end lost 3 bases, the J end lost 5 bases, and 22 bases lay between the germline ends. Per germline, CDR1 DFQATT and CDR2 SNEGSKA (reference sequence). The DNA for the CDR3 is TGCAGTGCTAGGAGCCAGGGCGGAGGCTTGACTTATGGCTACACCTTC. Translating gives CSARSQGGGLTYGYTF.

The CDR3, as DNA: TGTGCCACCAGCTCAACCCGGACTGGCAATGAGCAGTTCTTC. Translation gives CATSSTRTGNEQFF. This sequence joins TRBV24-1 and TRBJ2-1, with TRBD2 as a possible D gene (5 bases). The CDR3 consists of 14 residues. V gave up 7 bases and J gave up 6 bases, with 15 bases separating them. The V gene's germline CDR1 is KGHDR and CDR2 SFDVKD.

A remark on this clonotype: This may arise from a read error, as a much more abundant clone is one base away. The CDR3 DNA is TGTGCCAGCAGACGGACAGGGGGCGAGCAGTACTTC. It yields the protein CASRRTGGEQYF. The chain has TRBV12-3 or TRBV12-4 and TRBJ2-7; 10 bases agree with TRBD1. The CDR3 consists of 12 residues. V lost 6 bases, J lost 6 bases, and 2 bases stayed unmatched.

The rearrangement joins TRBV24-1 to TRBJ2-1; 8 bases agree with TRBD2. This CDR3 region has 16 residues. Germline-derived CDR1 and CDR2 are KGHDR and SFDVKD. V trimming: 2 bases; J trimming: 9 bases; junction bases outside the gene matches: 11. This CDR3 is CATSDYGGAGEGEQFF. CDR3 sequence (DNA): TGTGCCACCAGTGATTACGGGGGGGCGGGGGAGGGTGAGCAGTTCTTC.

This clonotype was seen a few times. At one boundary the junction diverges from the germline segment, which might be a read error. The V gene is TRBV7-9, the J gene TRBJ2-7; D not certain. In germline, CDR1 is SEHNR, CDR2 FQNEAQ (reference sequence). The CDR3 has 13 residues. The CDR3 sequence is CASRPSGSNEQYF. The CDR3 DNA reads TGTGCCAGCAGACCGTCAGGCTCCAACGAGCAGTACTTC.

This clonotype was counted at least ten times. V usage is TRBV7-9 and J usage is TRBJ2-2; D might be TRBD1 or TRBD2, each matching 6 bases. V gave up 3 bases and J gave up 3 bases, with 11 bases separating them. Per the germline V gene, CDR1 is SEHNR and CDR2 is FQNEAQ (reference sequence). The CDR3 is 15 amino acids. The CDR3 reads CASSFPGADTGELFF. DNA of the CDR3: TGTGCCAGCAGCTTTCCGGGGGCCGACACCGGGGAGCTGTTTTTT.

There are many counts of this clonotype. The CDR3, as DNA: TGCGCCAGCAGCCCTAGCGGGAGGGAGGACAATGAGCAGTTCTTC. Its protein is CASSPSGREDNEQFF. The chain carries TRBV4-3 and TRBJ2-1; 12 nucleotides align to TRBD2. The CDR3 runs to 15 residues. Looked up from germline, CDR1 is LGHNA and CDR2 is YSLEER. Trimming took 4 bases from V and 5 from J; bases not matched to a gene: 3.

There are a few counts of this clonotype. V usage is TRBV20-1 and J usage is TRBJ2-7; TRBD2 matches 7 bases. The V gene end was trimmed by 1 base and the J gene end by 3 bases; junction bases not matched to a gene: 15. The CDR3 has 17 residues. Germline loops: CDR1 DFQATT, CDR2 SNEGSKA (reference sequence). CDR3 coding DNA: TGCAGTGCTAGAGTTTGGGAGGACACTAGCGTTCGCTACGAGCAGTACTTC. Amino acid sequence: CSARVWEDTSVRYEQYF.

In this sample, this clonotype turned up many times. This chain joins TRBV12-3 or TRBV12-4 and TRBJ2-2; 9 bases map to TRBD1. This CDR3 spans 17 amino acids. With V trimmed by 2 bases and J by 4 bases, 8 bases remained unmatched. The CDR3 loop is CASSLSLTGGATGELFF. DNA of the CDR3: TGTGCCAGCAGTTTATCTCTCACAGGGGGCGCCACCGGGGAGCTGTTTTTT.

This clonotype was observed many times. The CDR3 DNA follows: TGCGCCAGCAGCCGGGGACAGGGACCCTACGAGCAGTACTTC. Translation gives CASSRGQGPYEQYF. The chain has TRBV5-1 and TRBJ2-7; 9 bases align to TRBD1. CDR1 is SGHRS and CDR2 is YFSETQ in the germline V gene. The junction had 4 bases not matched to a gene; V was cut back by 4 bases and J by 2 bases. The CDR3 consists of 14 residues.